A selection of T cell receptor beta chains follows, all from one sample in a study of cytomegalovirus exposure and HLA in healthy donors. TCRdb keeps only in-frame clones here, not all; method: immunoSEQ multiplex PCR. The data show approximately 150,000 clones, 70% seen once. The sequenced sample was PBMCs. The receptors here all came from a man between 18 and 35 years old in good health and CMV-seropositive. Each CDR3 is given with its conserved first and last residue. D genes are given only for firm matches. Size is omitted from some rows. Given values are once, few, many or a class for expanded clones.

>NA|NA|TRBV30|TRBJ1-1
TGTGCCTGGAGTAAAATAGGGGGGGAGGGGAGGGGGACTGAAGCTTTCTTT
CAWSKIGGEGRGTEAFF
>NA|NA|TRBV18|TRBJ1-1
TGTGCCAGCTCCCTTGGGGGCGGCAACACTGAAGCTTTCTTT
CASSLGGGNTEAFF
>NA|NA|TRBV7-8|TRBJ1-5
TGTGCCAGCAGCTTAGCGCAACTAGGAACAGGGAACTCTTCCATCCAGCCCCAGCATTTT
CASSLAQLGTGNSSIQPQHF
>NA|TRBD1|TRBV6-1|TRBJ2-2
TGTGCCAGCAAAATAGGACAGGCGAACACCGGGGAGCTGTTTTTT
CASKIGQANTGELFF
>NA|NA|TRBV7-9|TRBJ1-4
TGTGCCAGCAGCGTATACAGTGCAACTAATGAAAAACTGTTTTTT
CASSVYSATNEKLFF
>NA|NA|TRBV2|TRBJ2-1
TGTGCCAGCAGTCTTATTTATGAGCAGTTCTTC
CASSLIYEQFF
>NA|NA|TRBV30|TRBJ1-1
TGTGCCATTGAGAGGGGGGGGAACACTGAAGCTTTCTTT
CAIERGGNTEAFF
>few|TRBD1|TRBV29-1|TRBJ1-3
TGCAGCGTTGGGACAGGGCCTGTTTCTGGAAACACCATATATTTT
CSVGTGPVSGNTIYF
>NA|TRBD1|TRBV6-6|TRBJ1-1
TGTGCCAGCAGCTCGGACAGGGGGAACACTGAAGATTTCTTT
CASSSDRGNTEDFF
>NA|TRBD1|TRBV30|TRBJ1-3
TGTGCCTGGACTCGGGACAGGGGATCACGGCCCTCTGGAAACACCATATATTTT
CAWTRDRGSRPSGNTIYF
>once|NA|TRBV5-6|TRBJ1-2
TGTGCCAGCAGCTTGATAGGAGGCTATGGCTACACCTTC
CASSLIGGYGYTF
>NA|NA|TRBV18|TRBJ1-5
TGTGCCAGCTCACCCGACAGCGCCAATCAGCCCCAGCATTTT
CASSPDSANQPQHF
>NA|TRBD1|TRBV6-1|TRBJ2-1
TGTGCCAGCAGAGGCGGACAGGGGAAGGTCAATGAGCAGTTCTTC
CASRGGQGKVNEQFF
>once|TRBD1|TRBV7-2|TRBJ1-6
TGTGCCAGCAGCCCAACAGGGGGCGGGAATTCACCCCTCCACTTT
CASSPTGGGNSPLHF
>few|TRBD2|TRBV2|TRBJ2-3
TGTGCCAGGGGGACTAGCGGAAGTACAGATACGCAGTATTTT
CARGTSGSTDTQYF
>NA|NA|TRBV6-6|TRBJ1-4
TGTGCCAGCAATATTGCAACTAATGAAAAACTGTTTTTT
CASNIATNEKLFF
>NA|TRBD1|TRBV6-1|TRBJ1-6
TGTGCCAGCAGTGCGGTGACAGGGGAATCACCCCTCCACTTT
CASSAVTGESPLHF
>NA|NA|TRBV5-1|TRBJ2-5
TGCGCCAGCAGTAGGGGTAGCGGTAGCCAAGAGACCCAGTACTTC
CASSRGSGSQETQYF
>NA|NA|TRBV14|TRBJ2-3
TGTGCCAGCAGCCAACATCCAGATACGCAGTATTTT
CASSQHPDTQYF
>NA|TRBD2|TRBV30|TRBJ2-1
TGTGCCTGGAGTGAGACTAGCGGGTCCAATGAGCAGTTCTTC
CAWSETSGSNEQFF
>NA|TRBD2|TRBV19|TRBJ2-1
TGTGCCAGTAGCAGAGCGGGAGGGGGCTACAATGAGCAGTTCTTC
CASSRAGGGYNEQFF
>NA|NA|TRBV19|TRBJ1-5
TGTGCCAGTAGTATAGGTGGACGGACTTATAGCAATCAGCCCCAGCATTTT
CASSIGGRTYSNQPQHF
>once|NA|TRBV5-6|TRBJ1-5
TGTGCCAGCAGCTTCAAGGGCGGTGGGGGCGAAAGCAATCAGCCCCAGCATTTT
CASSFKGGGGESNQPQHF
>NA|TRBD1|TRBV27|TRBJ1-2
TGTGCCAGCAGATCAGCCGAGGGTAGGGGGCGGTCTCTAAATGGCTACACCTTC
CASRSAEGRGRSLNGYTF
>NA|NA|TRBV11-2|TRBJ2-1
TGTGCCAGCAGCCCAACGACGAGGTACAATGAGCAGTTCTTC
CASSPTTRYNEQFF
>NA|NA|TRBV28|TRBJ1-5
TGTGCCAGCAGTTGGGCAGGGAATGTCAATCAGCCCCAGCATTTT
CASSWAGNVNQPQHF
>NA|TRBD2|TRBV23-1|TRBJ2-5
TGCGCCAGCAGTCAATTTAAACCGGGACTAGTGAAAGCGGAGACCCAGTACTTC
CASSQFKPGLVKAETQYF
>few|NA|TRBV4-1|TRBJ1-1
TGCGCCAGCAGCCAATTAGGATACAGCAAGAACACTGAAGCTTTCTTT
CASSQLGYSKNTEAFF
>NA|TRBD1|TRBV6-5|TRBJ1-3
TGTGCCAGCAGCCCCCAATTCGACAGGGAACACACCATATATTTT
CASSPQFDREHTIYF
>NA|TRBD1|TRBV27|TRBJ1-1
TGTGCCAGCAGTTCCTTGGTAGACAGGGGGTCAAAGTGGGACACTGAAGCTTTCTTT
CASSSLVDRGSKWDTEAFF
>NA|NA|TRBV4-1|TRBJ1-2
TGCGCCAGCAGCCATGGGGGCGCAAACTATGGCTACACCTTC
CASSHGGANYGYTF
>NA|TRBD1|TRBV7-8|TRBJ1-1
TGTGCCAGCAGCCGACGACAGGGGGACACTGAAGCTTTCTTT
CASSRRQGDTEAFF
>few|TRBD1|TRBV30|TRBJ2-1
TGTGCCTCCACCGACAGGGAAGGGAATGAGCAGTTCTTC
CASTDREGNEQFF
>NA|TRBD2|TRBV5-1|TRBJ2-1
TGCGCCAGCAGCGGTCCCCTAGCGGGGGTAACCTACAATGAGCAGTTCTTC
CASSGPLAGVTYNEQFF
>NA|TRBD1|TRBV30|TRBJ1-3
TGTGCCTGGAGCCCGGGACAGGCATTCTCTGGAAACACCATATATTTT
CAWSPGQAFSGNTIYF
>NA|NA|TRBV2|TRBJ2-1
TGTGCCAGCCCTGGGACACAGAGCTCCTACAATGAGCAGTTCTTC
CASPGTQSSYNEQFF
>NA|TRBD1|TRBV15|TRBJ1-6
TGTGCCACCAGCGTCCGACAGGGTAATAATTCACCCCTCCACTTT
CATSVRQGNNSPLHF
>NA|NA|TRBV5-1|TRBJ2-5
TGCGCCAGCAGCCCCCGGAGGGCATCGTTCCAAGAGACCCAGTACTTC
CASSPRRASFQETQYF
>NA|TRBD1|TRBV28|TRBJ1-5
TGTGCCAGCAGTTCAACCGGGACAGTGATCGTCCAGCCCCAGCATTTT
CASSSTGTVIVQPQHF
>few|NA|TRBV6-6|TRBJ2-2
TGTGCCAGCAGTTCGACCGGGGAGCTGTTTTTT
CASSSTGELFF
>NA|TRBD1|TRBV4-1|TRBJ1-1
TGCGCCAGCAGCCAAGGTGGGGCAGGGGGTTCGATGAACACTGAAGCTTTCTTT
CASSQGGAGGSMNTEAFF
>NA|TRBD1|TRBV10-1|TRBJ2-2
TGCGCCAGCAGTTCCGCCGGCCGGGACAGGGAAGCCACCGGGGAGCTGTTTTTT
CASSSAGRDREATGELFF
>NA|TRBD1|TRBV29-1|TRBJ1-2
TGCAGCGCCCCCTCCGGGACAGCTAACTATGGCTACACCTTC
CSAPSGTANYGYTF
>NA|TRBD1|TRBV28|TRBJ1-3
TGTGCCAGCAGTCCCGGACAGGGGCTAGGTATTGGAAACACCATATATTTT
CASSPGQGLGIGNTIYF
>NA|NA|TRBV4-2|TRBJ2-1
TGTGCCAGCAGCCAAGAACGGGGGAATGAGCAGTTCTTC
CASSQERGNEQFF
>few|TRBD2|TRBV7-8|TRBJ2-4
TGTGCCAGCAGCTTAGACCGGGGGGTAAACATTCAGTACTTC
CASSLDRGVNIQYF
>NA|TRBD1|TRBV4-1|TRBJ2-4
TGCGCCAGCAGCCAAGACCGGAGGGCAGGGGGCTACATTCAGTACTTC
CASSQDRRAGGYIQYF
>NA|TRBD2|TRBV19|TRBJ2-1
TGTGCCAGTAGTTCCCACCCACTAGCGGAGCAGTTCTTC
CASSSHPLAEQFF
>NA|TRBD1|TRBV5-6|TRBJ1-2
TGTGCCAGCAGACTAACAGGGGGCGAGATGGGCTACACCTTC
CASRLTGGEMGYTF
>NA|TRBD2|TRBV14|TRBJ2-1
TGTGCCAGCAGCCAACGGCCGGGGAGGGCCCTCGGTGAGCAGTTCTTC
CASSQRPGRALGEQFF